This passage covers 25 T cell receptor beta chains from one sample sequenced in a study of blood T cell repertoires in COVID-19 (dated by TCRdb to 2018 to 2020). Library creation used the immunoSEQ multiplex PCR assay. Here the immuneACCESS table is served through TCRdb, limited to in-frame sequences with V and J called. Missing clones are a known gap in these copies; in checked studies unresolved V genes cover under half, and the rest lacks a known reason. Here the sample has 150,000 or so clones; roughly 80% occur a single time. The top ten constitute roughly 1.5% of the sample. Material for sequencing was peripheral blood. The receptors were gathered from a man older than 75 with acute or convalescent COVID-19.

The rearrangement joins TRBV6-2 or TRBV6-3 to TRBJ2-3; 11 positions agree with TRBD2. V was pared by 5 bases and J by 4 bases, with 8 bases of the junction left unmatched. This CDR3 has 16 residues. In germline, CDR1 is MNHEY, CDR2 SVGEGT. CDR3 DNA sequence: TGTGCCAGCAGTACCTCTAGCGGGGGGAGGGCAGATACGCAGTATTTT. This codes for CASSTSSGGRADTQYF.

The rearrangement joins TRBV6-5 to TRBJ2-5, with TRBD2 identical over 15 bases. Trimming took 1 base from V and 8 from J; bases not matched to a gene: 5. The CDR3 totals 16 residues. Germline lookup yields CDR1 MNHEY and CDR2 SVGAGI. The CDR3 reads CASSYWGTSGGNTQYF. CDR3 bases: TGTGCCAGCAGTTACTGGGGGACTAGCGGGGGGAACACCCAGTACTTC.

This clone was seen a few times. This CDR3 reads CASSPGRTQSSYEQYF. The CDR3 DNA follows: TGTGCCAGCAGCCCCGGGAGGACACAGAGCTCCTACGAGCAGTACTTC. The genes are TRBV7-8 and TRBJ2-7; 7 bases map to TRBD2. Germline V gene data show CDR1 as SGHVS and CDR2 as FQNEAQ. Trimming at V came to 5 bases and at J to 0 bases, leaving 10 bases not matched to a gene. The CDR3 extends over 16 amino acids.

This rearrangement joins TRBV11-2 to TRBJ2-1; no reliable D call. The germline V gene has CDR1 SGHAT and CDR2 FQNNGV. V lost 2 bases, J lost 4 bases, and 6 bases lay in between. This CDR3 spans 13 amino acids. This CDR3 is CASSLNSYNEQFF. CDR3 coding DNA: TGTGCCAGCAGCTTAAACAGTTACAATGAGCAGTTCTTC.

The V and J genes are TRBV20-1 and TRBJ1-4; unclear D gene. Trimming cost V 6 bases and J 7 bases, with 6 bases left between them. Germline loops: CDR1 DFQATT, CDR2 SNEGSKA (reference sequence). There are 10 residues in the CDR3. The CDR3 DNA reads TGCAGTGCGCCAGGTGAAAAACTGTTTTTT. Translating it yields CSAPGEKLFF.

The CDR3 DNA reads TGTGCCATCAGTGAGTCGAGGCAGGGGAATTCACCCCTCCACTTT. Its translation is CAISESRQGNSPLHF. V is TRBV10-3 and J is TRBJ1-6; perhaps TRBD1 as D (6 bases). Germline V gene data show CDR1 as ENHRY and CDR2 as SYGVKD. The CDR3 sequence is 15 residues long. Trimming took off 0 bases at V and 7 bases at J, with 10 bases between the two ends.

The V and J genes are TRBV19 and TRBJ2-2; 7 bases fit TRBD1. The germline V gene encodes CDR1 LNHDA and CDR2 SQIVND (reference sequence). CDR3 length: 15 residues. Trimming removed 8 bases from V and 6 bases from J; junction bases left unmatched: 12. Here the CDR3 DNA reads TGTGCCAGTTCCTCGACAGGGTACCGACCCGGGGAGCTGTTTTTT. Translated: CASSSTGYRPGELFF.

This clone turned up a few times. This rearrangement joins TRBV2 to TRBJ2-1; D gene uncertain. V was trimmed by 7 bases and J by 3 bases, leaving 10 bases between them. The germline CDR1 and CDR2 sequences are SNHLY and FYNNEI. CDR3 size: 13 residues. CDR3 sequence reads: CASKVQNYNEQFF. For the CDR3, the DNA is TGTGCCAGCAAGGTACAGAACTACAATGAGCAGTTCTTC.

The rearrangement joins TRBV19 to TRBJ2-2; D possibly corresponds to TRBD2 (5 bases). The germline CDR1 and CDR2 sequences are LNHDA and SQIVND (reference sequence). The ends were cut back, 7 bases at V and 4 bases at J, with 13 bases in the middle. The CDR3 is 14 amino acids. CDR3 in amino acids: CASTRRAVTGELFF. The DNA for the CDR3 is TGTGCCAGTACCCGGCGGGCAGTCACCGGGGAGCTGTTTTTT.

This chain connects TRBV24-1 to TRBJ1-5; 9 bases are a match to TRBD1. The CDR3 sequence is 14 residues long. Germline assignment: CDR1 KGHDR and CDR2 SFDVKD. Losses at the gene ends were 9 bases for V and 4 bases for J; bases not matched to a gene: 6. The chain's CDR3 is CATGDRVRNQPQHF. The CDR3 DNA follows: TGTGCCACCGGGGACAGGGTAAGAAATCAGCCCCAGCATTTT.

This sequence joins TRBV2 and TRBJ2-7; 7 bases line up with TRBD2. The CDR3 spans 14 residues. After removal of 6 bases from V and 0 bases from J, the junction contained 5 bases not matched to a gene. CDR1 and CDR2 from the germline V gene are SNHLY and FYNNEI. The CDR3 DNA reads TGTGCCAGCAGGGCCGGGAGGACCTCCTACGAGCAGTACTTC. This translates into CASRAGRTSYEQYF. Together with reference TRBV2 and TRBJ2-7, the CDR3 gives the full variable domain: EPEVTQTPSHQVTQMGQEVILRCVPISNHLYFYWYRQILGQKVEFLVSFYNNEISEKSEIFDDQFSVERPDGSNFTLKIRSTKLEDSAMYFCASRAGRTSYEQYFGPGTRLTVT.

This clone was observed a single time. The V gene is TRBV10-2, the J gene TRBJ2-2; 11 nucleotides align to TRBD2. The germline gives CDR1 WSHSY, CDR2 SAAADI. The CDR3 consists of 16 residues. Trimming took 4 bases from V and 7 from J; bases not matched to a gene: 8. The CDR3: CASSVVSGGAGGELFF. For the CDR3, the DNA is TGCGCCAGCAGTGTCGTTAGCGGGGGGGCCGGCGGGGAGCTGTTTTTT.

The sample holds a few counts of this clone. The CDR3 nucleotides are TGCGCCAGCAGCTTGGTTGAGTCTGGGGCCAACGTCCTGACTTTC. This codes for CASSLVESGANVLTF. The chain uses TRBV5-1 and TRBJ2-6; D is undetermined. Trimming took 0 bases from V and 1 from J, leaving 5 bases between them. The CDR3 sequence is 15 residues long. Looked up from germline, CDR1 is SGHRS and CDR2 is YFSETQ.

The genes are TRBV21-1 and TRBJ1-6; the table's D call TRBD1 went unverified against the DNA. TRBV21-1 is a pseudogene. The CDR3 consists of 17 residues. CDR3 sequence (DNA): TGTGCCAGCAGCAAAGAAGAGGGGGAGTCCCACAATTCACCCCTCCACTTT. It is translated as CASSKEEGESHNSPLHF.

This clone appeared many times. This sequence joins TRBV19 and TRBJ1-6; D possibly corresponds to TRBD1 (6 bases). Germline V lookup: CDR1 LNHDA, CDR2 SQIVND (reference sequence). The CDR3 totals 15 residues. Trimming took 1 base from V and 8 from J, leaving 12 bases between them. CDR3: CASSIGGGRDSPLHF. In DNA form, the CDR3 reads TGTGCCAGTAGTATAGGTGGGGGCCGGGATTCACCCCTCCACTTT.

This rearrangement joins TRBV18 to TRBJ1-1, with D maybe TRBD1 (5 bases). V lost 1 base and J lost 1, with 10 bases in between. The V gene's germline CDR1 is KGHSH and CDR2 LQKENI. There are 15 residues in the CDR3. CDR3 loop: CASSPRGIQNTEAFF. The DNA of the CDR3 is TGTGCCAGCTCACCACGGGGCATACAGAACACTGAAGCTTTCTTT. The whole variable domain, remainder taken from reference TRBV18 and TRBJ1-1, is NAGVMQNPRHLVRRRGQEARLRCSPMKGHSHVYWYRQLPEEGLKFMVYLQKENIIDESGMPKERFSAEFPKEGPSILRIQQVVRGDSAAYFCASSPRGIQNTEAFFGQGTRLTVV.

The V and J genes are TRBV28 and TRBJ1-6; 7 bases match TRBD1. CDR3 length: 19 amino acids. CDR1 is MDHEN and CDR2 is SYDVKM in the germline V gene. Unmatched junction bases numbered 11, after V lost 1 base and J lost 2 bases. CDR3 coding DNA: TGTGCCAGCAGTTTATCCCCTCCAGGGGGTGTTCCCTATAATTCACCCCTCCACTTT. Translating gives CASSLSPPGGVPYNSPLHF.

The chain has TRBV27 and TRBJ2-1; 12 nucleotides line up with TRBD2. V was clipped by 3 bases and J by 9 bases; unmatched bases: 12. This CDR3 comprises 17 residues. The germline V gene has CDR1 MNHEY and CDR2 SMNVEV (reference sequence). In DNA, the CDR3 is TGTGCCAGCAGTTTCCTGTCTAGCGGGGGGGTAGGGAGTGAGCAGTTCTTC. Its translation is CASSFLSSGGVGSEQFF.

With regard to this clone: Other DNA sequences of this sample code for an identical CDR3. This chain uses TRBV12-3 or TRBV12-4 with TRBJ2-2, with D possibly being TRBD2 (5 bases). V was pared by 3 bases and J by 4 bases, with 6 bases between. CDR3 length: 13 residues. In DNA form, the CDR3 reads TGTGCCAGCAGTTTTCGGGGCACCGGGGAGCTGTTTTTT. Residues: CASSFRGTGELFF.

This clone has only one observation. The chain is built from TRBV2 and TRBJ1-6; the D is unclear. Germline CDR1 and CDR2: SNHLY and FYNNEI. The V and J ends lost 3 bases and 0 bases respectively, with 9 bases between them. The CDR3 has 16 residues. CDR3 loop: CASSDEAASYNSPLHF. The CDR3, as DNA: TGTGCCAGCAGTGACGAGGCAGCCTCCTATAATTCACCCCTCCACTTT.

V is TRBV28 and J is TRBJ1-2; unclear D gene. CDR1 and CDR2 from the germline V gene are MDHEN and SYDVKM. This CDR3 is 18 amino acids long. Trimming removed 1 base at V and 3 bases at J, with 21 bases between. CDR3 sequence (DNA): TGTGCCAGCAGTTTATCTTCCGGGCTGATCGGAGGGTACTATGGCTACACCTTC. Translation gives CASSLSSGLIGGYYGYTF.

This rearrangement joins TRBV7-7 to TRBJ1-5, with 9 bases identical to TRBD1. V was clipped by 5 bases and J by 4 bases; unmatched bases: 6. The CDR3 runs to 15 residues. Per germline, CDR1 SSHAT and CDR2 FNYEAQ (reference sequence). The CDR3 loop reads CASSQGTGPNQPQHF. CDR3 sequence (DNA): TGTGCCAGCAGCCAGGGGACAGGGCCTAATCAGCCCCAGCATTTT. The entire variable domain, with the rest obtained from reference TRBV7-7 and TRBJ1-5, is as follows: GAGVSQSPRYKVTKRGQDVTLRCDPISSHATLYWYQQALGQGPEFLTYFNYEAQPDKSGLPSDRFSAERPEGSISTLTIQRTEQRDSAMYRCASSQGTGPNQPQHFGDGTRLSIL.

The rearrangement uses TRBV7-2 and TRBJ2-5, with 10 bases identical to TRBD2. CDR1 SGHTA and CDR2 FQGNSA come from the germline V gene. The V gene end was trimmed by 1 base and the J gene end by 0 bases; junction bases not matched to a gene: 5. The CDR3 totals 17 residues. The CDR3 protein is CASSLGLLAGNQETQYF. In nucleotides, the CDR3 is TGTGCCAGCAGCTTAGGGCTACTAGCGGGGAACCAAGAGACCCAGTACTTC.

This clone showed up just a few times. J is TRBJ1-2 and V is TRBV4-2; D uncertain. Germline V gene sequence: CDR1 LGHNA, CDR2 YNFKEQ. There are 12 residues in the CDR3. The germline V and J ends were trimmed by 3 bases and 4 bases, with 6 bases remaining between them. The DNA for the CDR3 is TGTGCCAGCAGCCAGGACTCCTATGGCTACACCTTC. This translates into CASSQDSYGYTF.

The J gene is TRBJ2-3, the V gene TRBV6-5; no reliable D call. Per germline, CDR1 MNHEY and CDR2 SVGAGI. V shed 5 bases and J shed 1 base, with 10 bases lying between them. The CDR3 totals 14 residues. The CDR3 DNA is TGTGCCAGCAGTACCACTCCCGGCACAGATACGCAGTATTTT. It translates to CASSTTPGTDTQYF.